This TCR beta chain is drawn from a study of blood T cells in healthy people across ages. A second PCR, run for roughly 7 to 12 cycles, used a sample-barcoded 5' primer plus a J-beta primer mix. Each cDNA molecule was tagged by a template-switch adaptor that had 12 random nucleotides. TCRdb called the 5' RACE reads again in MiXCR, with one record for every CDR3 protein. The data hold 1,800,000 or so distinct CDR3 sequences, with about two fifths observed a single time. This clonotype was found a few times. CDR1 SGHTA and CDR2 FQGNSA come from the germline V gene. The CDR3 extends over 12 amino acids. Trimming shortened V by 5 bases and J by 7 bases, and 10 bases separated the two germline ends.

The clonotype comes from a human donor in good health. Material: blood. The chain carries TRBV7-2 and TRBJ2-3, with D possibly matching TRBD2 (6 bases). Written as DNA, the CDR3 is TGTGCCAGCAGCGCTCTAGCGAATACGCAGTATTTT. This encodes CASSALANTQYF.